This entry lists 25 T cell receptor beta chains sequenced from one sample in a study of T cells in Graves' hyperthyroidism and ophthalmopathy. Amplification yielded TCR beta CDR3 regions, with RNA transcripts as the source. The TCR CDR3 was amplified in a first-round RT-PCR using the HTBI primer set. MiXCR was run by TCRdb on the multiplex PCR reads, yielding one entry per CDR3 protein. The sample consists of fewer than 350,000 distinct CDR3 sequences, about 14% of them appearing once. The sequencing input was blood. The receptors shown here come from a woman aged 25-40 years with Graves' hyperthyroidism that later progressed to Graves' ophthalmopathy.

This clonotype was detected a few times. This chain joins TRBV20-1 and TRBJ1-5; D not resolved. CDR1 and CDR2 from the germline V gene are DFQATT and SNEGSKA (reference sequence). The CDR3 is 15 residues long. The V gene lost 2 bases and the J gene lost 0 bases, with 11 bases spanning the gap. The CDR3 protein is CSARTGVHSNQPQHF. DNA for the CDR3: TGCAGTGCTAGAACGGGTGTTCATAGCAATCAGCCCCAGCATTTT.

This clonotype was detected many times. V gene TRBV6-1 combines with J gene TRBJ2-5; D might be TRBD1 (7 bases). This CDR3 is built from 12 residues. Trimming removed 5 bases from V and 6 bases from J, with 10 bases in between. Germline lookup yields CDR1 MNHNS and CDR2 SASEGT. CDR3 protein: CASSPGGQTQYF. CDR3 nucleotides: TGTGCCAGCAGTCCAGGGGGGCAGACCCAGTACTTC.

The V gene is TRBV28, the J gene TRBJ2-2; D unclear. With 11 bases removed from V and 9 bases from J, the gap between germline ends came to 4 bases. From germline, CDR1 is MDHEN and CDR2 SYDVKM. The CDR3 runs 8 residues. The CDR3 nucleotides are TGTGCCCCCCGGGAGCTGTTTTTT. It is translated as CAPRELFF.

This clonotype showed up just a few times. V and J are TRBV7-3 and TRBJ2-3; 11 nucleotides match TRBD2. V was clipped by 6 bases and J by 6 bases; unmatched bases: 11. The CDR3 covers 16 residues. Germline V gives CDR1 SGHTA, CDR2 FQGTGA. The CDR3 spells CASSSGLAGEGDTQYF. The CDR3, as DNA: TGTGCCAGCAGTTCCGGACTAGCGGGCGAGGGGGATACGCAGTATTTT.

This clonotype was observed many times. The chain carries TRBV11-2 and TRBJ1-2; D is undetermined. Trimming shortened V by 6 bases and J by 1 base, and 9 bases separated the two germline ends. This CDR3 region has 13 residues. The germline V gene has CDR1 SGHAT and CDR2 FQNNGV. CDR3 bases: TGTGCCAGCAGGAGACTCCGTAACTATGGCTACACCTTC. Amino acid sequence: CASRRLRNYGYTF.

This clonotype was seen at least ten times. The chain combines TRBV6-1 with TRBJ2-7; no definite D call. Looked up from germline, CDR1 is MNHNS and CDR2 is SASEGT. The CDR3 covers 13 residues. Trimming removed 5 bases from V and 5 bases from J, with 13 bases in between. The CDR3: CASSYPNDDEQYF. DNA for the CDR3: TGTGCCAGCAGTTATCCCAATGACGACGAGCAGTACTTC.

This clonotype was detected many times. V and J are TRBV28 and TRBJ2-7; D unclear. The ends were cut back, 6 bases at V and 0 bases at J, with 15 bases in the middle. Looked up from germline, CDR1 is MDHEN and CDR2 is SYDVKM. This CDR3 comprises 15 residues. In nucleotides, the CDR3 is TGTGCCAGCAGCTTAGCCGGGTTTAGCTCCTACGAGCAGTACTTC. Protein product: CASSLAGFSSYEQYF.

Many counts were recorded for this clonotype. DNA for the CDR3: TGTGCCAGCAGTTTATGGGCAGCTTCCTACGAGCAGTACTTC. Translation: CASSLWAASYEQYF. The chain carries TRBV28 and TRBJ2-7; no clear D. The CDR3 is 14 residues long. Germline V gene lookup returns CDR1 MDHEN and CDR2 SYDVKM. V lost 0 bases to trimming and J lost 1 base, with 7 bases between them.

This clonotype was counted ten times or more. The chain links TRBV7-2 to TRBJ1-1, with D maybe TRBD1 (5 bases). The CDR3 consists of 13 residues. From germline, CDR1 is SGHTA and CDR2 FQGNSA. Trimming pared 1 base from V and 10 bases from J, leaving 13 bases between. The CDR3 protein is CASSLGSAGLAFF. The CDR3 DNA reads TGTGCCAGCAGCTTAGGGTCGGCGGGGCTAGCTTTCTTT.

The J gene is TRBJ2-5, the V gene TRBV9; weak D call: TRBD1 (6 bases). Germline CDR1 is SGDLS and CDR2 is YYNGEE. The CDR3 spans 14 residues. V lost 2 bases, J lost 4 bases, and 12 bases lay in between. Here the CDR3 DNA reads TGTGCCAGCAGCGTGAGGGGGACCGGAGAGACCCAGTACTTC. This encodes CASSVRGTGETQYF.

The chain carries TRBV5-1 and TRBJ1-2; a weak D match, TRBD1 (6 bases). With 4 bases removed from V and 6 bases from J, the gap between germline ends came to 22 bases. This CDR3 contains 16 residues. Germline assignment: CDR1 SGHRS and CDR2 YFSETQ. The CDR3 here is CASSAPGVRGYNGYTF. The CDR3 region has the DNA TGCGCCAGCAGCGCCCCAGGGGTACGAGGATATAATGGCTACACCTTC.

This clonotype appeared many times. The chain links TRBV11-3 to TRBJ2-1; TRBD2 is a possible D gene (6 bases). This CDR3 comprises 16 residues. V gave up 3 bases and J gave up 4 bases, with 16 bases separating them. Germline CDR1 SGHNT, CDR2 YENEEA. CDR3 sequence: CASSLHSSGPYNEQFF. In DNA form, the CDR3 reads TGTGCCAGCAGCTTGCATAGTAGCGGCCCATACAATGAGCAGTTCTTC. Looking up the rest from reference TRBV11-3 and TRBJ2-1 gives the full variable domain: EAGVVQSPRYKIIEKKQPVAFWCNPISGHNTLYWYLQNLGQGPELLIRYENEEAVDDSQLPKDRFSAERLKGVDSTLKIQPAELGDSAVYLCASSLHSSGPYNEQFFGPGTRLTVL.

This clonotype was detected ten times or more. The V call is TRBV5-6, the J call TRBJ2-2, with 7 nucleotides matching TRBD1. Per germline, CDR1 SGHDT and CDR2 YYEEEE. CDR3 length: 14 residues. Trimming took 1 base from V and 5 from J; bases not matched to a gene: 2. CDR3 sequence: CASSLTGETGELFF. CDR3 DNA: TGTGCCAGCAGCTTGACAGGGGAAACCGGGGAGCTGTTTTTT.

This clonotype was recorded at least ten times. The chain employs TRBV28 and TRBJ1-5; D remains unclear. This CDR3 is 14 amino acids long. Germline V gene lookup returns CDR1 MDHEN and CDR2 SYDVKM. Trimming cost V 1 base and J 7 bases, with 11 bases left between them. The CDR3 sequence is CASSLLGRSQPQHF. CDR3 DNA: TGTGCCAGCAGTTTATTGGGTAGAAGCCAGCCCCAGCATTTT.

This clonotype has ten or more counts. V and J are TRBV12-3 or TRBV12-4 and TRBJ2-7; TRBD1 matches at 8 bases. The junction had 5 bases not matched to a gene; V was cut back by 0 bases and J by 1 base. This CDR3 region has 16 residues. The DNA of the CDR3 is TGTGCCAGCAGTTTAGCGAGACAGGGGAGGTCCTACGAGCAGTACTTC. Translated, it gives CASSLARQGRSYEQYF.

In its sample, this clonotype was seen many times. The V call is TRBV11-3, the J call TRBJ2-5, with D perhaps given as TRBD1 or TRBD2 (5 bases each). The ends were cut back, 5 bases at V and 7 bases at J, with 14 bases in the middle. Germline CDR1 reads SGHNT; CDR2 reads YENEEA. There are 13 residues in the CDR3. The CDR3 loop reads CASSNDPGGTQYF. CDR3 coding DNA: TGTGCCAGCAGCAACGACCCTGGGGGGACCCAGTACTTC.

In its sample, this clonotype was seen many times. Here the CDR3 DNA reads TGCGCCAGCAGCTTGGGAACTGAGGGGCTTACCTACGAGCAGTACTTC. Its translation is CASSLGTEGLTYEQYF. The gene calls are TRBV5-1 and TRBJ2-7; D possibly matches TRBD1 or TRBD2 (5 bases each). Germline V CDR1 and CDR2: SGHRS, YFSETQ. V lost 0 bases, J lost 2 bases, and 15 bases lay in between. The CDR3 runs 16 residues.

This clonotype was observed a handful of times. The chain links TRBV6-2 or TRBV6-3 to TRBJ2-1, with TRBD2 identical over 12 bases. This CDR3 has 15 residues. CDR1 and CDR2 from the germline V gene are MNHEY and SVGEGT. The V gene end was trimmed by 8 bases and the J gene end by 6 bases; junction bases not matched to a gene: 8. The CDR3 sequence: CASLAGTSGFNEQFF. For the CDR3, the DNA is TGTGCCAGCCTGGCCGGGACTAGCGGGTTCAATGAGCAGTTCTTC.

The sample holds many counts of this clonotype. This chain joins TRBV12-3 or TRBV12-4 and TRBJ1-3; 7 positions match TRBD1. The CDR3 covers 15 residues. The junction had 11 bases not matched to a gene; V was cut back by 6 bases and J by 6 bases. CDR3 sequence reads: CASSPRQGAANTIYF. As DNA, the CDR3 is TGTGCCAGCAGCCCTAGACAGGGTGCTGCAAACACCATATATTTT.

V gene TRBV9 combines with J gene TRBJ2-5, with D perhaps given as TRBD1 or TRBD2 (5 bases each). Deletions cut 0 bases from V and 5 bases from J, with 14 bases between. Germline values: CDR1 SGDLS, CDR2 YYNGEE. The CDR3 runs 15 residues. The CDR3 bases are TGTGCCAGCAGCGTAGTAGGGGAGCCAGGGGAGACCCAGTACTTC. This codes for CASSVVGEPGETQYF.

The sample holds many counts of this clonotype. This chain uses TRBV7-2 with TRBJ1-1; tentatively, D is TRBD1 (5 bases). The CDR3 has 12 residues. Germline CDR1 reads SGHTA; CDR2 reads FQGNSA. Deletions cut 4 bases from V and 7 bases from J, with 10 bases between. CDR3 DNA: TGTGCCAGCAGCTATCGACAGTTTGAAGCTTTCTTT. Amino acid sequence: CASSYRQFEAFF.

This clonotype was recorded at least ten times. J is TRBJ2-3 and V is TRBV27; a weak D match, TRBD2 (6 bases). The ends were cut back, 7 bases at V and 3 bases at J, with 11 bases in the middle. Germline V gene sequence: CDR1 MNHEY, CDR2 SMNVEV (reference sequence). This CDR3 has 13 residues. The CDR3 loop reads CASTPEGTDTQYF. As DNA, the CDR3 is TGTGCCAGCACCCCGGAGGGGACAGATACGCAGTATTTT.

There are many counts of this clonotype. V usage is TRBV6-2 or TRBV6-3 and J usage is TRBJ2-7; D uncertain. CDR3 length: 12 residues. The V end was cut by 0 bases, the J end by 3 bases, with 3 bases between. The germline V gene has CDR1 MNHEY and CDR2 SVGEGT. The CDR3 coding sequence is TGTGCCAGCAGTTACTCGTACTACGAGCAGTACTTC. Translating it yields CASSYSYYEQYF.

The genes are TRBV6-2 or TRBV6-3 and TRBJ2-7; D is ambiguous. The length of the CDR3 is 15 residues. Trimming removed 5 bases from V and 1 base from J, with 15 bases in between. The V gene's germline CDR1 is MNHEY and CDR2 SVGEGT. In nucleotides, the CDR3 is TGTGCCAGCAGTCCCGGAAGGTTAAATTCCTACGAGCAGTACTTC. Translation: CASSPGRLNSYEQYF.

The table lists this clonotype with many counts. This chain uses TRBV7-2 with TRBJ2-3; D possibly matches TRBD1 or TRBD2 (6 bases each). There are 14 residues in the CDR3. Germline CDR1 SGHTA, CDR2 FQGNSA. Trimming removed 8 bases at V and 2 bases at J, with 14 bases between. CDR3 coding DNA: TGTGCCAGCGCGCGAGGGGGGCTCACAGATACGCAGTATTTT. Protein product: CASARGGLTDTQYF. Full variable domain (missing parts from reference TRBV7-2 and TRBJ2-3): GAGVSQSPSNKVTEKGKDVELRCDPISGHTALYWYRQSLGQGLEFLIYFQGNSAPDKSGLPSDRFSAERTGGSVSTLTIQRTQQEDSAVYLCASARGGLTDTQYFGPGTRLTVL.